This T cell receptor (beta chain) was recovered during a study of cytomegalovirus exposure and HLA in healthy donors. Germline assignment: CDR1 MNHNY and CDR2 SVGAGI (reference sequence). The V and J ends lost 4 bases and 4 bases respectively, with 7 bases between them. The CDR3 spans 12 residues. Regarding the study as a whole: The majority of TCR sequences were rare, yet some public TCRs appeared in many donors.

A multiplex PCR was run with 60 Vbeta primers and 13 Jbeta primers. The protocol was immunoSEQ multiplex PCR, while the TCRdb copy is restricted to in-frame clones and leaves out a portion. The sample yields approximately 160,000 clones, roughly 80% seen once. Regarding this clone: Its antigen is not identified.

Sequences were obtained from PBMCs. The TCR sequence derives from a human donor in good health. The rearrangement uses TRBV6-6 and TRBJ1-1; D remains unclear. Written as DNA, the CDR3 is TGTGCCAGCAGTTCCCGAGGCACTGAAGCTTTCTTT. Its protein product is CASSSRGTEAFF.